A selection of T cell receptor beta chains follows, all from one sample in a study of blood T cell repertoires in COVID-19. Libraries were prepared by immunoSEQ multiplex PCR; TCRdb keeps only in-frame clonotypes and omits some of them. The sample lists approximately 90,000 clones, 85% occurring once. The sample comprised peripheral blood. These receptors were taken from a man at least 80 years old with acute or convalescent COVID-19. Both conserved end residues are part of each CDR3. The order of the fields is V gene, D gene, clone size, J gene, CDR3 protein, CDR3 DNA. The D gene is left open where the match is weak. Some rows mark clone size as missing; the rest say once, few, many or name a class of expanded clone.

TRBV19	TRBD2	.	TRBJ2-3	CATSLSGTTDTQYF	TGTGCCACTTCGCTTAGCGGGACCACAGATACGCAGTATTTT
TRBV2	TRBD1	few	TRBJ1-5	CASSTGTEKAQHF	TGTGCCAGCAGTACCGGGACAGAAAAAGCCCAGCATTTT
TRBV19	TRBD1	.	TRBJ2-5	CASRQGAEAVQYF	TGTGCCAGTAGGCAGGGGGCTGAAGCGGTCCAGTACTTC
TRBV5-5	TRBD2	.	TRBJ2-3	CASTSRTSVQDTQYF	TGTGCCAGCACCTCTCGGACTAGCGTGCAAGATACGCAGTATTTT
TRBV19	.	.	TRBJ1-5	CASNPGVSNQPQHF	TGTGCCAGTAATCCGGGGGTGAGCAATCAGCCCCAGCATTTT
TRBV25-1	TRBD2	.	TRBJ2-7	CASSLLAGSSYEQYF	TGTGCCAGCAGCCTACTAGCGGGAAGCTCCTACGAGCAGTACTTC
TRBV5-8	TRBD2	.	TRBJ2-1	CASSFLAGGPLGEQFF	TGTGCCAGCAGCTTCCTAGCGGGAGGGCCCTTGGGTGAGCAGTTCTTC
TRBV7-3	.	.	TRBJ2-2	CASSSKPGELFF	TGTGCCAGCAGCTCTAAGCCCGGGGAGCTGTTTTTT
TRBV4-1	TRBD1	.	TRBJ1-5	CASSPGDRRNQPQHF	TGCGCCAGCAGTCCCGGGGACAGGCGAAATCAGCCCCAGCATTTT
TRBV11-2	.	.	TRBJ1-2	CASSSLDRTHNYGYTF	TGTGCCAGCAGCTCCCTTGACAGGACTCATAACTATGGCTACACCTTC
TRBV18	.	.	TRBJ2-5	CASSTTGTPTETQYF	TGTGCCAGCTCAACAACCGGGACACCTACGGAGACCCAGTACTTC
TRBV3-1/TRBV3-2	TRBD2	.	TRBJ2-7	CASSQDGLAGGGSYEQYF	TGTGCCAGCAGCCAAGATGGCCTAGCGGGAGGGGGTTCCTACGAGCAGTACTTC
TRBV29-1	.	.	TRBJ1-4	CSVRPGTSGEKLFF	TGCAGCGTCAGACCCGGGACATCGGGAGAAAAACTGTTTTTT
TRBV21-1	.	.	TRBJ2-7	CASSQGIAGGPYEQYF	TGTGCCAGCAGCCAAGGGATAGCGGGAGGGCCCTACGAGCAGTACTTC
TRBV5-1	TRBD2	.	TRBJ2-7	CASSTTLAGQYF	TGCGCCAGCAGCACAACACTAGCGGGGCAGTACTTC
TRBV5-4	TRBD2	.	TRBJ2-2	CASTRGAGGPDTGELFF	TGTGCCAGCACCCGAGGGGCGGGAGGGCCAGACACCGGGGAGCTGTTTTTT
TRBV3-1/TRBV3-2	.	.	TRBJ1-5	CASSQDGAGKGSSNQPQHF	TGTGCCAGCAGCCAAGATGGGGCAGGGAAGGGTAGTAGCAATCAGCCCCAGCATTTT
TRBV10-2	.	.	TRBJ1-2	CASSSTPNYGYTF	TGCGCCAGCAGCTCGACACCTAACTATGGCTACACCTTC
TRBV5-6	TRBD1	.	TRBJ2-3	CASSRDRPDTQYF	TGTGCCAGCAGCCGGGACAGACCAGATACGCAGTATTTT
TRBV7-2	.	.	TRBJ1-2	CASSPRTTGFGYTF	TGTGCCAGCAGCCCCCGGACTACCGGGTTTGGCTACACCTTC
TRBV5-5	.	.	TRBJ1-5	CASSSLLGIPNQPQHF	TGTGCCAGCAGCTCACTCCTCGGGATCCCCAATCAGCCCCAGCATTTT
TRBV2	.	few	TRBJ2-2	CASSVERAGPTGELFF	TGTGCCAGCAGTGTAGAGCGAGCGGGCCCCACCGGGGAGCTGTTTTTT
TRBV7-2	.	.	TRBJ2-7	CASSLRASYEQYF	TGTGCCAGCAGCTTACGAGCCTCCTACGAGCAGTACTTC
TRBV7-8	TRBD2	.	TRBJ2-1	CASSTDRTSANEQFF	TGTGCCAGCAGCACGGATCGGACTAGCGCCAATGAGCAGTTCTTC
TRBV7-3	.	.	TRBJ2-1	CASSFEGARDYNEQFF	TGTGCCAGCAGCTTCGAAGGAGCTCGGGACTACAATGAGCAGTTCTTC
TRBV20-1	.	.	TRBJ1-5	CSASNTNQPQHF	TGCAGTGCTAGTAACACCAATCAGCCCCAGCATTTT
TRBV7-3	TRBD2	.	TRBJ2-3	CASSLSTGGGTDTQYF	TGTGCCAGCAGCTTAAGTACGGGAGGGGGCACAGATACGCAGTATTTT
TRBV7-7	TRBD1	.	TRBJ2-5	CASSLGQGGAETQYF	TGTGCTAGCAGCCTAGGACAGGGGGGAGCGGAGACCCAGTACTTC
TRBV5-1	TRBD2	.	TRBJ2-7	CASSRGLADPLNF	TGCGCCAGCAGCCGTGGGCTAGCGGATCCATTGAACTTC
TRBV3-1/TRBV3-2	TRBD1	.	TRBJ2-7	CASSRTGTSEQYF	TGTGCCAGCAGCCGGACAGGGACTTCCGAGCAGTACTTC
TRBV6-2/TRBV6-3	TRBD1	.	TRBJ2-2	CASSEGTKAWTGDTGELFF	TGTGCCAGCAGCGAAGGAACTAAAGCTTGGACAGGGGACACCGGGGAGCTGTTTTTT
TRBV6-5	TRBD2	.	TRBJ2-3	CASSYSSGRGDTQYF	TGTGCCAGCAGTTACTCTAGCGGGAGGGGAGATACGCAGTATTTT
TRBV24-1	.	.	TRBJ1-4	CATSEGGRATNEKLFF	TGTGCCACCTCCGAGGGGGGGAGAGCAACTAATGAAAAACTGTTTTTT